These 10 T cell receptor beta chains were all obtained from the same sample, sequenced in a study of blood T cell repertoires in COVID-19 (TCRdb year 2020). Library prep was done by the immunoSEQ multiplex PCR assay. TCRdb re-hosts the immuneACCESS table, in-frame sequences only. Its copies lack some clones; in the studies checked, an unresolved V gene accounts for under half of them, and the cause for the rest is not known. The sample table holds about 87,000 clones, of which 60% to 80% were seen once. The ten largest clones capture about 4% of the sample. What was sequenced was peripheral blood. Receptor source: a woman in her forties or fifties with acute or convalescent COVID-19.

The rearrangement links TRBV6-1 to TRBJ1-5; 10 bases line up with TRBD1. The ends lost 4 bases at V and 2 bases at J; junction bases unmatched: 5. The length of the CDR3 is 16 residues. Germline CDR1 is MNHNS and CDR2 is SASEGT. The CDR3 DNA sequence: TGTGCCAGCAGTGTGACAGGGGGCGGGGGCAATCAGCCCCAGCATTTT. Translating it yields CASSVTGGGGNQPQHF.

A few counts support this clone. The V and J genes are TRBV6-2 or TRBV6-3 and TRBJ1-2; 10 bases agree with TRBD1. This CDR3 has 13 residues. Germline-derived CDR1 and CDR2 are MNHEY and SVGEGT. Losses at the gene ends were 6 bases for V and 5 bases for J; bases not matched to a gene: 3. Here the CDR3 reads CASSGQGGYGYTF. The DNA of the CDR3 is TGTGCCAGCAGCGGACAGGGGGGATATGGCTACACCTTC.

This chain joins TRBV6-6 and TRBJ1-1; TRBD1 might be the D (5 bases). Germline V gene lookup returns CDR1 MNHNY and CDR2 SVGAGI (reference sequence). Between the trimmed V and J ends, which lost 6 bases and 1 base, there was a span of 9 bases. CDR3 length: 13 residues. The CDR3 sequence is CASSTDTNTEAFF. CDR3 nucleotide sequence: TGTGCCAGCAGCACGGACACGAACACTGAAGCTTTCTTT.

CDR3 protein: CASSKGLSTDTQYF. CDR3 coding DNA: TGTGCCAGCAGCAAAGGACTTAGCACAGATACGCAGTATTTT. This rearrangement joins TRBV7-2 to TRBJ2-3; the D gene is possibly TRBD2 (5 bases). This CDR3 spans 14 amino acids. Per the germline V gene, CDR1 is SGHTA and CDR2 is FQGNSA. Trimming pared 5 bases from V and 0 bases from J, leaving 9 bases between.

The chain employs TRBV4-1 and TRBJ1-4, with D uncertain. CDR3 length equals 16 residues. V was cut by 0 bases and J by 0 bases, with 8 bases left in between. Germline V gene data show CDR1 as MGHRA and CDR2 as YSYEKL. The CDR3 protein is CASSQEATATNEKLFF. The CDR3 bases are TGCGCCAGCAGCCAAGAGGCCACAGCAACTAATGAAAAACTGTTTTTT.

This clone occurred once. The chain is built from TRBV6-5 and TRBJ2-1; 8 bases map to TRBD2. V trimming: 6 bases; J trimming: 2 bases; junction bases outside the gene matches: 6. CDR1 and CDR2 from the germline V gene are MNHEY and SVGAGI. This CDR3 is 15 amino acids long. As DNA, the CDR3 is TGTGCCAGCAGGCGAGCGGGGGCGACCTACAATGAGCAGTTCTTC. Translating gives CASRRAGATYNEQFF.

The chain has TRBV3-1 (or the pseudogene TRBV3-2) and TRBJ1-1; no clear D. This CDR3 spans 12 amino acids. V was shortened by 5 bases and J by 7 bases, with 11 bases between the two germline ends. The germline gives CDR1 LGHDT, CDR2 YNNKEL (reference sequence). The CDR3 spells CASSELEGEAFF. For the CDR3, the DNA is TGTGCCAGCAGCGAATTGGAGGGTGAAGCTTTCTTT.

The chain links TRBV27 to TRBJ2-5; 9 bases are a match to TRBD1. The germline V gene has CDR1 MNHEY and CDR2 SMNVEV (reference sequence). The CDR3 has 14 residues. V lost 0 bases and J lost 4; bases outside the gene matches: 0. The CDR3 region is CASSLSGQGETQYF. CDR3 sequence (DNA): TGTGCCAGCAGTTTATCGGGACAGGGAGAGACCCAGTACTTC.

This CDR3 is CASSRGNNEQFF. CDR3 nucleotide sequence: TGTGCCAGCAGCCGGGGTAACAATGAGCAGTTCTTC. The chain is built from TRBV7-2 and TRBJ2-1; weak D call: TRBD2 (5 bases). CDR3 size: 12 residues. The V end lost 5 bases, the J end lost 5 bases, and 7 bases lay between the germline ends. Germline V gives CDR1 SGHTA, CDR2 FQGNSA.

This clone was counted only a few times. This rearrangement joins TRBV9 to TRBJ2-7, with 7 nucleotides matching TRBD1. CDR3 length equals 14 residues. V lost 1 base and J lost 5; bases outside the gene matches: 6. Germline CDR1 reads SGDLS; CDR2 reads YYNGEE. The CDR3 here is CASSVMAGGNEQYF. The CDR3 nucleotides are TGTGCCAGCAGCGTAATGGCAGGGGGTAACGAGCAGTACTTC.